This T cell receptor beta chain was obtained from a study of graft-versus-host responses after intestinal transplantation. About the research overall: Multivisceral, liver-intestinal, or isolated intestinal transplants were performed in recipients.

The trim removed 4 bases at V and 4 bases at J, leaving 5 bases unmatched. This CDR3 has 14 amino acids. The V gene's germline CDR1 is MDHEN and CDR2 SYDVKM. About this clone itself: Its target is not known.

The repertoire was sequenced with immunoSEQ multiplex PCR; TCRdb's copy has only in-frame clones and lacks some. Among 20,000 or so clones, over 75% were seen once, and the ten largest hold 1.5% to 2%. Notes on the study in general: Levels of circulating GvH clones at their peak were associated with early post-transplant HvG declines.

The V and J genes are TRBV28 and TRBJ2-5; 8 bases agree with TRBD2. The source was PBMCs, collected 14 days after transplant. The source is a human patient who received an intestinal transplant, so some T cells may come from the graft donor. The CDR3 sequence: CASSSGLAGETQYF. The CDR3, as DNA: TGTGCCAGCAGTTCGGGCCTAGCGGGAGAGACCCAGTACTTC.